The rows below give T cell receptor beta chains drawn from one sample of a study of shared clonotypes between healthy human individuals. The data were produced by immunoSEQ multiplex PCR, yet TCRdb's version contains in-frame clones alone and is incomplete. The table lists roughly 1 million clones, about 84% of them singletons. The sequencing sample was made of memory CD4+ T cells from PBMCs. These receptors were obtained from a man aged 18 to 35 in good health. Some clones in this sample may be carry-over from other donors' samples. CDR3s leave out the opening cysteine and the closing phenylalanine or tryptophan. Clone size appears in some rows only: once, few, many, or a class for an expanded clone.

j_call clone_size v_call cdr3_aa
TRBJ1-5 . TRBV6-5 ASRASRDSNQPQH
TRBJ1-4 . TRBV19 ASTLGQPNEKLF
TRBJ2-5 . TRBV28 ASSLRQGQETQY
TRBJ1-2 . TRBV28 ASSDYMGGYYGYT
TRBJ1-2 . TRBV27 AGGSGYT
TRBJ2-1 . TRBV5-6 ANLGSGRNEQF
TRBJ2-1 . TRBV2 ASAPGQGLNEQF
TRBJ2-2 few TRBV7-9 ASSLQGADGELF
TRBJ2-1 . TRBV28 ASSSLAGGDNEQF
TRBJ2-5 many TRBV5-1 ASNGGPGQETQY
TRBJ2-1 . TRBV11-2 ASRLLAGGPIEQF
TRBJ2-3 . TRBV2 ASRLLWASTDTQY
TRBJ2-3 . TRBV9 ASSVGNSYSDTQY
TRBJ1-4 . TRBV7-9 ASSLSRAGEEKLF
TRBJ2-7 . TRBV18 ASSPGTGGPEQY
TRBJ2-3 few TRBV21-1 ASRRGRTSGRGGDTQY
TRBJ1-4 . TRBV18 ASSPPGHVRGEKLF
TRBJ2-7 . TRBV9 ASSPSGRGRASEQY
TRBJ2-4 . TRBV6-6 ASSRTRSEGNIQY
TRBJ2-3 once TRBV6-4 ASSSSGASTDTQY
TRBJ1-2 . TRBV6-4 ASSQNPLTGGYGYT
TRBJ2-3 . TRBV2 ASHGGRADTQY
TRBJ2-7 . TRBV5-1 ASSLGAGGDYEQY
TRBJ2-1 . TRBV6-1 ASSGQGYEQF
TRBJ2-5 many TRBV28 ASSLASGSQETQY
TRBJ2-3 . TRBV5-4 ASSHRRAGDTDTQY
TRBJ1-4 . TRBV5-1 ASSLDPATNEKLF
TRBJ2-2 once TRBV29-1 SPTGYGGELF
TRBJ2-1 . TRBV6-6 ASRHQRRSSYNEQF